Here is one TCR beta chain with its context. This record comes from a study of blood T cell repertoires in COVID-19. Study details: Whether acute or convalescent, the COVID-19 samples came from the United States, Italy and Spain.

Assay: immunoSEQ multiplex PCR; the TCRdb copy retains only in-frame clones and omits some. The data hold around 83,000 clones, with roughly 91% observed a single time. Trimming removed 4 bases from V and 1 base from J, with 12 bases in between. Germline values: CDR1 LNHNV, CDR2 YYDKDF (reference sequence). CDR3 length: 15 amino acids. Sequencing input: peripheral blood. The sequence was obtained from a man between 65 and 80 years old with active or convalescent COVID-19. The rearrangement uses TRBV15 and TRBJ2-3, with D possibly being TRBD1 (5 bases). The CDR3 coding sequence is TGTGCCACCAGCATACAAGGGGCCGGCACAGATACGCAGTATTTT. Translating it yields CATSIQGAGTDTQYF.